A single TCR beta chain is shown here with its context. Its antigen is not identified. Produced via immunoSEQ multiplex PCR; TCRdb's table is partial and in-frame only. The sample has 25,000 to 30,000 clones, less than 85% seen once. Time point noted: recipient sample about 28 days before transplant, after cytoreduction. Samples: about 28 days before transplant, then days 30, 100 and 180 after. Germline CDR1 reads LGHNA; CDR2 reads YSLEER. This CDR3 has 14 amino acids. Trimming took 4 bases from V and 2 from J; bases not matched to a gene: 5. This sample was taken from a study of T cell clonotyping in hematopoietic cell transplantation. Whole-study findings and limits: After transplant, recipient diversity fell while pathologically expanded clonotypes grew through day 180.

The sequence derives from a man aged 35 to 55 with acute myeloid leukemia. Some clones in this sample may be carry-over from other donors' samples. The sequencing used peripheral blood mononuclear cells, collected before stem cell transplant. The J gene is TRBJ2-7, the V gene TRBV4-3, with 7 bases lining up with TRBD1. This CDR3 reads CASSLRQGAYEQYF. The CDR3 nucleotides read TGCGCCAGCAGCCTTCGGCAGGGGGCCTACGAGCAGTACTTC.